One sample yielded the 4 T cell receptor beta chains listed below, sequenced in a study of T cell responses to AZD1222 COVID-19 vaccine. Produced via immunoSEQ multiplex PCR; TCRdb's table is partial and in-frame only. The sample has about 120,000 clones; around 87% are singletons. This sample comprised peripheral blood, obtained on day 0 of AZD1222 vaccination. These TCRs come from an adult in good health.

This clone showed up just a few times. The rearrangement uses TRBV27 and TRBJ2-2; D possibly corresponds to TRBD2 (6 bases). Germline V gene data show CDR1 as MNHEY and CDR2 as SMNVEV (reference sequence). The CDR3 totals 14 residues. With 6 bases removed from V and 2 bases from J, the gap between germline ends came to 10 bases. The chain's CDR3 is CASRSGTNTGELFF. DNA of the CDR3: TGTGCCAGCAGATCCGGGACTAACACCGGGGAGCTGTTTTTT.

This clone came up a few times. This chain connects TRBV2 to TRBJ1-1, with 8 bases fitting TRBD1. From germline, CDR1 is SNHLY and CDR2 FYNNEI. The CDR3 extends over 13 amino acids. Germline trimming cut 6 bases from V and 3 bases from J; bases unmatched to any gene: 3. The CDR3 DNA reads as TGTGCCAGCAGCCTGACAGGGGACACTGAAGCTTTCTTT. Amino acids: CASSLTGDTEAFF. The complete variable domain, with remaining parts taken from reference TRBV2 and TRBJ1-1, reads EPEVTQTPSHQVTQMGQEVILRCVPISNHLYFYWYRQILGQKVEFLVSFYNNEISEKSEIFDDQFSVERPDGSNFTLKIRSTKLEDSAMYFCASSLTGDTEAFFGQGTRLTVV.

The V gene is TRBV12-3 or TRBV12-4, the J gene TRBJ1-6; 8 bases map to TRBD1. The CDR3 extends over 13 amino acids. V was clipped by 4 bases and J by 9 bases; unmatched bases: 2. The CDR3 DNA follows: TGTGCCAGCAGTTCAGGGGGCGTTTCACCCCTCCACTTT. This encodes CASSSGGVSPLHF.

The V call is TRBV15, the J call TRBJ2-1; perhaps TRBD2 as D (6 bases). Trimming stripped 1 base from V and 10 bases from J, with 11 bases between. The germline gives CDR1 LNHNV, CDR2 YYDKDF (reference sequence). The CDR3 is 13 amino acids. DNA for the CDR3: TGTGCCACCAGCAGAGCCCGGGAGCACGAGCAGTTCTTC. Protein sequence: CATSRAREHEQFF.